The 2 T cell receptor delta chains below were found in one sample sequenced in a study of intestinal T cells in coeliac disease. BIOMED-2 primers amplified bulk TRD sequences from approximately 160 ng of biopsy DNA. TCRdb re-called the multiplex PCR reads through CATT. The sample lists 1,300 to 1,500 delta-chain clones; approximately 69% were seen once. More than 9 formalin-fixed paraffin-embedded scrolls, each 5 µm thick, supplied each case's genomic DNA. The sample comprised a duodenal biopsy. These receptors all come from a human donor with celiac disease.

Turning to this clone: This sequence may be a read error, since a much larger clone differs from it by one base. The same CDR3 is also encoded by other DNA sequences in this sample. The chain links TRDV1 to TRDJ1; a weak D match, TRDD3 (6 bases). This CDR3 is 20 amino acids long. Germline V gives CDR1 TSWWSYY, CDR2 QGS. This CDR3 reads CALGAPSERWGAFYTDKLIF. The CDR3 DNA follows: TGCGCTCTTGGGGCCCCTTCGGAGAGGTGGGGGGCCTTCTACACCGATAAACTCATCTTT.

This rearrangement joins TRDV1 to TRDJ1; 11 bases line up with TRDD3. The germline V gene has CDR1 TSWWSYY and CDR2 QGS. This CDR3 region has 19 residues. V shed 8 bases, J shed 10 bases, and the junction held 27 bases outside the gene matches. CDR3: CALYPGGGYWGIAIQGLIF. CDR3 DNA sequence: TGTGCTCTTTACCCCGGTGGGGGATACTGGGGGATAGCCATTCAAGGACTCATCTTT.